The T cell receptor (beta chain) described here comes from a study of blood T cell repertoires in COVID-19 (dated by TCRdb to the early 2020s). Context from the whole study: Samples covering the acute and convalescent phases of COVID-19 were provided by collaborators in the United States, Italy and Spain. The material from the prospective study consisted of cDNA or gDNA derived from T cells, B-cell-depleted T cells, or PBMCs. The dataset comprised deeply sampled blood TCRbeta repertoires from subjects exposed to, actively infected with, or recovered from COVID-19. The repertoires were made available in a free public database intended to serve as a resource for research on the immune response to SARS-CoV-2. The samples were drawn from two sources: the first 160 participants of the ongoing ImmuneRACE study, and fewer than 1,500 subjects contributed by 6 global collaborators. A de-identified subject ID, COVID-19 status, age in years and sex were almost always included in the sample metadata. Where available, HLA class I and class II types were taken from metadata supplied by the sample provider and were not determined by assay-based typing.

Turning to this clone: The clone's antigen remains unknown. It has no much larger one-base neighbor in the sample; base qualities were not kept.

Enrolling through a virtual design, the prospective study's participants ranged in age from roughly 18 to 89 years and lived across roughly 23 United States geographic areas. In the prospective study, participants were assigned to cohorts based on the clinical history participants reported in a screening survey and a study questionnaire. Each participant in the prospective study had whole blood, serum and a nasopharyngeal or oropharyngeal swab collected by mobile phlebotomists. Over an approximately 2-month period, participants in the prospective study had the option of providing additional blood draws and questionnaires. Prospective study blood samples were shipped either frozen or at room temperature before DNA extraction. Reading the germline V gene gives CDR1 SGHAT and CDR2 FQNNGV. Including cysteine and phenylalanine, the CDR3 has 14 amino acids. Only the CDR3 portion is preserved as DNA: 42 bases, with reading frame beginning at the first base. Between the V and J ends, shortened by 4 bases and 4 bases respectively, the junction contains 10 bases.

Points the paper makes about the study in general: The quantity of clinical and demographic metadata differed by source and by participant and was supplied without curation.

TCRbeta CDR3 regions were amplified from genomic DNA by means of the immunoSEQ Assay, a bias-controlled multiplex PCR. In the paper's pipeline: The number of nucleated cells in each sample was estimated by amplification of reference gene primers within the assay. Sequence reads were collapsed and filtered to measure the absolute abundance of every unique TCRbeta CDR3 rearrangement. For each sample, productive Simpson clonality was calculated by taking the square root of Simpson's diversity index across productive rearrangements. The clones in this table, taken by TCRdb from immuneACCESS, are in-frame only. Not every clone is retained; where verified, under half of the shortfall comes from an unresolved V gene, and the cause of the rest is unknown. V, J and clone size derive from that table, while D and trimming were established from the DNA sequence. The sample contains about 210,000 clones, over 80% of them found a single time. The ten largest clonotypes hold about 9.3% of the sample.

Material for sequencing was PBMCs or T cells enriched from blood (not recorded which). This clonotype was obtained from a man younger than 35 with acute COVID-19. The chain is made from TRBV11-2 and TRBJ2-2; the D gene is perhaps TRBD2, from 5 matching bases. The nucleotides are TGTGCCAGCAGCTCTAGCTGGGTCACCGGGGAGCTGTTTTTT. It translates to CASSSSWVTGELFF.